This entry features one TCR beta chain sequence. These data originate in a study of cytomegalovirus exposure and HLA in healthy donors. Study information: About 83 million unique TCRs from HLA-typed donors made up an early data release.

PCR involved 60 Vbeta and 13 Jbeta primers. Measured with immunoSEQ multiplex PCR; TCRdb has only the in-frame clones, and not every one. The table has around 170,000 clones, approximately 81% seen once. The CDR3 covers 14 residues. Trimming left V 3 bases short and J 1 base short, with 6 bases between. Germline V gene lookup returns CDR1 KGHSH and CDR2 LQKENI. This clonotype was obtained from a man aged 45-65 years in good health and CMV-seronegative. The J gene is TRBJ2-2, the V gene TRBV18; D unclear. Sample: PBMCs. In DNA form, the CDR3 reads TGTGCCAGCTCACCCCTTCGGAACACCGGGGAGCTGTTTTTT. This encodes CASSPLRNTGELFF.